Presented here are 2 T cell receptor beta chains from one specimen sequenced in a study of PD-1 blockade in classical Hodgkin lymphoma. Generated by immunoSEQ multiplex PCR, the TCRdb table keeps only in-frame clones and is missing some. Counted here are roughly 40,000 clones, around two thirds occurring once; the ten biggest clones make up 3%. Each and every patient relapsed after autologous stem cell transplantation, and patients got differing brentuximab vedotin exposure. The specimen was peripheral blood mononuclear cells (PBMCs), collected at baseline. These TCRs come from a human donor with classical Hodgkin lymphoma.

The chain couples TRBV9 to TRBJ2-7; 10 bases map to TRBD1. The CDR3 spans 15 residues. Looked up from germline, CDR1 is SGDLS and CDR2 is YYNGEE. With 0 bases clipped from V and 5 bases from J, the junction kept 5 bases outside the gene matches. The CDR3 nucleotides read TGTGCCAGCAGCGTAGGGGGGACAGGGGTGCACGAGCAGTACTTC. Its protein product is CASSVGGTGVHEQYF.

The sample holds many counts of this clone. The V call is TRBV4-1, the J call TRBJ1-2; TRBD1 matches at 8 bases. Germline CDR1 and CDR2: MGHRA and YSYEKL. J lost 2 bases, V lost 4 bases, and 3 bases had no gene match. CDR3 size: 14 residues. The CDR3 spells CASSPWTGNYGYTF. CDR3 nucleotide sequence: TGCGCCAGCAGCCCATGGACAGGGAACTATGGCTACACCTTC.